The clone carrying this T cell receptor beta chain was counted once. Its antigen is currently unknown. The sample belongs to a study of T cell responses to AZD1222 COVID-19 vaccine. Overall study findings and caveats: Spike regions recognized by vaccine-associated CD4 TCRs spanned the protein, led by 160-218 and 743-854.

Produced via immunoSEQ multiplex PCR; TCRdb's table is partial and in-frame only. This table holds 110,000 or so clones, approximately 90% found once. This sequence originates from an adult in good health. This material consisted of peripheral blood, taken on day 0 of AZD1222 vaccination.

This CDR3 reads CASNPGSPGGTGELFF. The CDR3 bases are TGTGCCAGCAACCCAGGGAGCCCGGGAGGGACCGGGGAGCTGTTTTTT. The chain has TRBV5-4 and TRBJ2-2, with TRBD2 matching over 8 bases. The germline gives CDR1 SGHNT, CDR2 YYREEE (reference sequence). V dropped 6 bases and J dropped 5; count of bases not matched to a gene: 12. The CDR3 is made up of 16 amino acids.